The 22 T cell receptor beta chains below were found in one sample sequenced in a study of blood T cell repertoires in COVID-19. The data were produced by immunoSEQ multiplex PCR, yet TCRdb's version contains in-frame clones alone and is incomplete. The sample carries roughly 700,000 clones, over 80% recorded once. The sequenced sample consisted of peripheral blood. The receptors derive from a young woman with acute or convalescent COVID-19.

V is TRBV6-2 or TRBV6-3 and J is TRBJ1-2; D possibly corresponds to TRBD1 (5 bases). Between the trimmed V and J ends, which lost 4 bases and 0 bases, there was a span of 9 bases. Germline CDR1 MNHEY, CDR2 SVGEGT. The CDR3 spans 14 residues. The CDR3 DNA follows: TGTGCCAGCAGTTTGGACACAACTAACTATGGCTACACCTTC. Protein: CASSLDTTNYGYTF.

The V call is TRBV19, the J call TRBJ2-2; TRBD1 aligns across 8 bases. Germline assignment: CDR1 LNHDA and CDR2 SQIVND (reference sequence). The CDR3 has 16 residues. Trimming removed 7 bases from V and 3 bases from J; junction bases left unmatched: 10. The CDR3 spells CASIDPGGSHTGELFF. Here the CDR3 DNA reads TGTGCCAGTATCGACCCAGGGGGCTCCCACACCGGGGAGCTGTTTTTT.

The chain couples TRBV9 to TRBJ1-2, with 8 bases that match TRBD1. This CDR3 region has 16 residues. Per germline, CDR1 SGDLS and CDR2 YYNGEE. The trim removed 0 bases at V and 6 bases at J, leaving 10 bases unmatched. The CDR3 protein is CASSVATVRGRDGYTF. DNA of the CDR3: TGTGCCAGCAGCGTAGCTACGGTCAGGGGGCGAGATGGCTACACCTTC.

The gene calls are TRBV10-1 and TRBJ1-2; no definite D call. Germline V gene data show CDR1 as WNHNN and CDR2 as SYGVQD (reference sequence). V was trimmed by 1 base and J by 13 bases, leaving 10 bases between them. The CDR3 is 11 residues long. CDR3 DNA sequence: TGCGCCAGCAGTGAGTTTGGTGGGAGCACCTTC. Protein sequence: CASSEFGGSTF.

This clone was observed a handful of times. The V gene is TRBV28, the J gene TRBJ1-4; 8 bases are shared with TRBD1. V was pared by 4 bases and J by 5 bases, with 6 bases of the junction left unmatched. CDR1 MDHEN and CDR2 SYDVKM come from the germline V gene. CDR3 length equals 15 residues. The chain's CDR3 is CASSSGQGANEKLFF. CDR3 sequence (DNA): TGTGCCAGCAGTTCCGGACAGGGAGCGAATGAAAAACTGTTTTTT.

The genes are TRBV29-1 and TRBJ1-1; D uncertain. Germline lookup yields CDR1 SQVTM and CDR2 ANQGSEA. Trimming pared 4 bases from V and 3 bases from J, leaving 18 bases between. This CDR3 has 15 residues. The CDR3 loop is CSVGYSQNLYTEAFF. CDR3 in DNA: TGCAGCGTTGGGTACAGCCAAAACCTCTACACTGAAGCTTTCTTT.

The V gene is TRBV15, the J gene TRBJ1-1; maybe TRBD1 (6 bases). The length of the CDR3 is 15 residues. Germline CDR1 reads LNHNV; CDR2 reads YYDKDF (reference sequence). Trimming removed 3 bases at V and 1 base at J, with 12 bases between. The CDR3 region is CATSRGTFGNTEAFF. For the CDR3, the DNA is TGTGCCACCAGCAGGGGGACATTTGGGAACACTGAAGCTTTCTTT.

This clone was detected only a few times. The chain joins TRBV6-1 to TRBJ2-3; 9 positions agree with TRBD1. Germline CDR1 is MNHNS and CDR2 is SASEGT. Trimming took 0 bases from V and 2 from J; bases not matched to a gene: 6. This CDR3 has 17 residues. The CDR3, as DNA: TGTGCCAGCAGTGAAGCGTTAGGACAGGGGTCCACAGATACGCAGTATTTT. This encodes CASSEALGQGSTDTQYF.

In nucleotides, the CDR3 is TGTGCCAGCAGTGACGACAGTAGGAATTCACCCCTCCACTTT. Its translation is CASSDDSRNSPLHF. V is TRBV6-4 and J is TRBJ1-6; D possibly corresponds to TRBD1 (5 bases). Germline V gives CDR1 MRHNA, CDR2 SNTAGT. V lost 2 bases and J 7 bases, leaving 9 bases between the germline ends. The CDR3 consists of 14 residues.

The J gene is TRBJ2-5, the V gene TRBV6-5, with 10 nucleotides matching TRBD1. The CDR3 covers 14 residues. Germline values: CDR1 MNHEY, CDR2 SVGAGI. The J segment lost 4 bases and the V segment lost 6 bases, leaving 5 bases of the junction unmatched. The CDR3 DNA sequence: TGTGCCAGCAGCACTGACAGGGGGCTAGAGACCCAGTACTTC. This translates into CASSTDRGLETQYF.

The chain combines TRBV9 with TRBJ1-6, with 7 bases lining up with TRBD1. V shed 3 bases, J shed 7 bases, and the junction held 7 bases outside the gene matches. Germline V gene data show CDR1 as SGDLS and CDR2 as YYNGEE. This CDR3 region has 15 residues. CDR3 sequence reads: CASSGPGQRNSPLHF. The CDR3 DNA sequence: TGTGCCAGCAGCGGACCGGGACAGCGGAATTCACCCCTCCACTTT.

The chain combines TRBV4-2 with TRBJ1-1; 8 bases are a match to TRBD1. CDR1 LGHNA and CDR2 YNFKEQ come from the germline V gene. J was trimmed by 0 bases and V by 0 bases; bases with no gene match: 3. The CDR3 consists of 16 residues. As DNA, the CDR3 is TGTGCCAGCAGCCAAGAAGAGGGACAGGTGAACACTGAAGCTTTCTTT. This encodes CASSQEEGQVNTEAFF.

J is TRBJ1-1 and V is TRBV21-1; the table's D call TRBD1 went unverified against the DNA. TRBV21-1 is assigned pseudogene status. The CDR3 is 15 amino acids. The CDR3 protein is CASSAPRQGWTEAFF. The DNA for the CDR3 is TGTGCCAGCAGCGCCCCCCGACAGGGGTGGACTGAAGCTTTCTTT.

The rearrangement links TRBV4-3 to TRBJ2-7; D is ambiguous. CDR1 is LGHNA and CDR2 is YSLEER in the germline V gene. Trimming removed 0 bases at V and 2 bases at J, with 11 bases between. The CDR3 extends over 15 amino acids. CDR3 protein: CASSQDRHSAYEQYF. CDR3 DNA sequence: TGCGCCAGCAGCCAAGATAGACACTCGGCCTACGAGCAGTACTTC.

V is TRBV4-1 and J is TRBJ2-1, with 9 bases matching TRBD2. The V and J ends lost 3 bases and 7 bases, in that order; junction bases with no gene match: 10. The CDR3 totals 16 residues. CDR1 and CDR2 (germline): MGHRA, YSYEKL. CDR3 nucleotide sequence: TGCGCCAGCAGCCATCTTCAGCGGGGGGCGGGGAATGAGCAGTTCTTC. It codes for CASSHLQRGAGNEQFF.

The CDR3 sequence is CASSDGRGGVNEQFF. CDR3 in DNA: TGTGCCAGCAGTGACGGAAGAGGGGGGGTCAATGAGCAGTTCTTC. The chain links TRBV6-4 to TRBJ2-1; tentative D call: TRBD2 (7 bases). The CDR3 loop spans 15 amino acids. The germline V gene encodes CDR1 MRHNA and CDR2 SNTAGT. The V gene lost 2 bases and the J gene lost 6 bases, with 14 bases spanning the gap.

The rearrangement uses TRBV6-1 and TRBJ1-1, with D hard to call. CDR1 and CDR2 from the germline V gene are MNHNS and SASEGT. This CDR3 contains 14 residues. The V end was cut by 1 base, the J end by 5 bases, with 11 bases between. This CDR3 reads CASSEGTVRTEAFF. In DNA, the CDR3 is TGTGCCAGCAGTGAAGGTACGGTTCGGACTGAAGCTTTCTTT.

As DNA, the CDR3 is TGTGCCAGCTCCCGGGTGGAGCCTACCAAAGAGACCCAGTACTTC. Amino acids: CASSRVEPTKETQYF. J is TRBJ2-5 and V is TRBV2; D remains unclear. Germline-derived CDR1 and CDR2 are SNHLY and FYNNEI. With 8 bases removed from V and 3 bases from J, the gap between germline ends came to 19 bases. The CDR3 totals 15 residues.

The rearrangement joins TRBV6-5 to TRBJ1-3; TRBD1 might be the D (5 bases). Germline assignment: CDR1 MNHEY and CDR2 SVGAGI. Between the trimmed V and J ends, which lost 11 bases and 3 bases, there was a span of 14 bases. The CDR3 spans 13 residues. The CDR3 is CAVQGSVGNTIYF. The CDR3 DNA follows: TGTGCCGTCCAGGGAAGTGTTGGAAACACCATATATTTT.

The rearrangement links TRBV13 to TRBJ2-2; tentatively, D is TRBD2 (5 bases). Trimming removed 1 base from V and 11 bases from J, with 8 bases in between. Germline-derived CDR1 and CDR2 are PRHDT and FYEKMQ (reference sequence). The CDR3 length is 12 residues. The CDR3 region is CASSLALGELFF. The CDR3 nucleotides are TGTGCCAGCAGCTTAGCACTAGGAGAGCTGTTTTTT.

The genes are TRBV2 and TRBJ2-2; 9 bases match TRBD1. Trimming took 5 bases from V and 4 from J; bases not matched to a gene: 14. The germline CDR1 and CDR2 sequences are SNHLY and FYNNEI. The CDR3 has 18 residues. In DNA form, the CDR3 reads TGTGCCAGCAGTATCCTCCCTTTGACAGGGGGAAGCACCGGGGAGCTGTTTTTT. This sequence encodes CASSILPLTGGSTGELFF. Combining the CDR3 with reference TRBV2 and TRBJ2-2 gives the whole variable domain EPEVTQTPSHQVTQMGQEVILRCVPISNHLYFYWYRQILGQKVEFLVSFYNNEISEKSEIFDDQFSVERPDGSNFTLKIRSTKLEDSAMYFCASSILPLTGGSTGELFFGEGSRLTVL.

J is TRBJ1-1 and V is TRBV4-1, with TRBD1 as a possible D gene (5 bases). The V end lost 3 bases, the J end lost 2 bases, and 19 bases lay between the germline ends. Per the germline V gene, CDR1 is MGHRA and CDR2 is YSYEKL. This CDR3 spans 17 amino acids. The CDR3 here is CASSQKSVGLLNTEAFF. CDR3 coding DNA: TGCGCCAGCAGCCAGAAATCCGTGGGACTTCTTAACACTGAAGCTTTCTTT.